This TCR beta chain was found in a study of cytomegalovirus exposure and HLA in healthy donors. Study outcomes and limitations: Some TCR beta chains (around 160 of them) were listed as cytomegalovirus-associated. Across donors, most TCRs were seen rarely, yet some public ones were widespread.

CDR1 and CDR2 (germline): SQVTM, ANQGSEA. The CDR3 length is 15 residues. V was cut by 7 bases and J by 1 base, with 17 bases left in between. The protocol was immunoSEQ multiplex PCR, while the TCRdb copy is restricted to in-frame clones and leaves out a portion. The sample includes a few hundred thousand clones, roughly 87% of them seen just once. This clone has only one observation. Its antigen is currently unknown. This sequence joins TRBV29-1 and TRBJ2-1; possible D gene TRBD2, 6 bases. The specimen sequenced was PBMCs. The receptor comes from a woman aged 25-40 years in good health and CMV-seronegative. The CDR3 spells CSAETVGGSYNEQFF. The CDR3 DNA sequence: TGCAGCGCTGAGACCGTGGGGGGTTCCTACAATGAGCAGTTCTTC.